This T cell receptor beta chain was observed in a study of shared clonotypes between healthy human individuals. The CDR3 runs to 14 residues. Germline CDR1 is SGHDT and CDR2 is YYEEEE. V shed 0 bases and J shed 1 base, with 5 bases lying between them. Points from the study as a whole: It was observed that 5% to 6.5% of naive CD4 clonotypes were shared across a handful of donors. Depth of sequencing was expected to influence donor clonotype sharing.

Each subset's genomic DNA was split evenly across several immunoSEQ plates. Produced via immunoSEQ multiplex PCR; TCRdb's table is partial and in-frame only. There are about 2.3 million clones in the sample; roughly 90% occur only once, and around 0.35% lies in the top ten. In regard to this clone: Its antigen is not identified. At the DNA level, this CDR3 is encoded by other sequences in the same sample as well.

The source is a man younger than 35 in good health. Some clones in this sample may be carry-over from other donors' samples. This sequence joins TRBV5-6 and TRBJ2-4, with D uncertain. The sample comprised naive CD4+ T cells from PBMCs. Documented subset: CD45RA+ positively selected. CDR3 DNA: TGTGCCAGCAGCTTGGGTGGGGCCAAAAACATTCAGTACTTC. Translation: CASSLGGAKNIQYF.